These 32 T cell receptor beta chains were sequenced from one sample in a study of control samples from healthy donors and cancer patients. Generated by immunoSEQ multiplex PCR, the TCRdb table keeps only in-frame clones and is missing some. Found here are about 120,000 clones, 70% to 90% of them singletons; the top ten hold about 3.7%. Sequenced input: PBMCs. The receptors were gathered from a woman aged 55-70 years with lung cancer.

The chain combines TRBV2 with TRBJ1-1, with D maybe TRBD1 (5 bases). CDR3 size: 13 residues. Per germline, CDR1 SNHLY and CDR2 FYNNEI. Between the trimmed V and J ends, which lost 4 bases and 10 bases, there was a span of 16 bases. CDR3 in DNA: TGTGCCAGCAGTGGGCTGACAGAGAGTGTAGCTTTCTTT. It is translated as CASSGLTESVAFF.

This chain's CDR3 is CASSLGASGGSTDTQYF. The CDR3 DNA sequence: TGCGCCAGCAGCTTGGGGGCTAGCGGGGGAAGCACAGATACGCAGTATTTT. The chain recombines TRBV5-1 with TRBJ2-3, with 10 bases matching TRBD2. This CDR3 is built from 17 residues. The germline V gene encodes CDR1 SGHRS and CDR2 YFSETQ. After removal of 0 bases from V and 0 bases from J, the junction contained 4 bases not matched to a gene.

The chain carries TRBV6-5 and TRBJ1-1; D call uncertain. The CDR3 runs 12 residues. V shed 10 bases and J shed 7 bases, with 16 bases lying between them. From germline, CDR1 is MNHEY and CDR2 SVGAGI. DNA for the CDR3: TGTGCCAAGGCCGGGGATCACCATGAAGCTTTCTTT. It is translated as CAKAGDHHEAFF.

J is TRBJ2-5 and V is TRBV11-2, with D unresolved. Per germline, CDR1 SGHAT and CDR2 FQNNGV. The CDR3 contains 13 residues. V lost 3 bases and J 5 bases, leaving 10 bases between the germline ends. DNA of the CDR3: TGTGCCAGCAGCTTGGGGTCCGCCGAGACCCAGTACTTC. Translating it yields CASSLGSAETQYF.

Here the CDR3 reads CSVEVWASGNTIYF. In DNA form, the CDR3 reads TGCAGCGTTGAAGTCTGGGCCTCTGGAAACACCATATATTTT. The chain carries TRBV29-1 and TRBJ1-3; the D is unclear. This CDR3 has 14 residues. CDR1 is SQVTM and CDR2 is ANQGSEA in the germline V gene. Trimming pared 1 base from V and 0 bases from J, leaving 7 bases between. Full variable domain (remainder filled in from reference TRBV29-1 and TRBJ1-3): SAVISQKPSRDICQRGTSLTIQCQVDSQVTMMFWYRQQPGQSLTLIATANQGSEATYESGFVIDKFPISRPNLTFSTLTVSNMSPEDSSIYLCSVEVWASGNTIYFGEGSWLTVV.

This chain links TRBV5-1 with TRBJ1-3, with a weak D call TRBD1 (5 bases). Between the trimmed V and J ends, which lost 0 bases and 1 base, there was a span of 11 bases. The CDR3 extends over 16 amino acids. Germline V lookup: CDR1 SGHRS, CDR2 YFSETQ. In DNA form, the CDR3 reads TGCGCCAGCAGCTTGGGACAGATAGGGTCTGGAAACACCATATATTTT. It yields the protein CASSLGQIGSGNTIYF.

V is TRBV11-2 and J is TRBJ2-1; 9 bases align to TRBD2. This CDR3 has 17 amino acids. Trimming at V came to 6 bases and at J to 3 bases, leaving 12 bases not matched to a gene. Germline V gene sequence: CDR1 SGHAT, CDR2 FQNNGV. The CDR3 loop reads CASSQTRLAAIYNEQFF. CDR3 sequence (DNA): TGTGCCAGCAGTCAAACCCGACTAGCGGCCATCTACAATGAGCAGTTCTTC.

The V call is TRBV7-2, the J call TRBJ1-6; D perhaps matches TRBD1 (5 bases). The CDR3 spans 14 residues. Deletions cut 4 bases from V and 7 bases from J, with 11 bases between. Germline V gene sequence: CDR1 SGHTA, CDR2 FQGNSA. CDR3 loop: CASSSGTPNSPLHF. CDR3 sequence (DNA): TGTGCCAGCAGCTCCGGGACCCCGAATTCACCCCTCCACTTT.

This clone was picked up one time. The V and J genes are TRBV18 and TRBJ2-7; no clear D. The CDR3 runs 14 residues. V was shortened by 0 bases and J by 2 bases, with 8 bases between the two germline ends. CDR1 and CDR2 (germline): KGHSH, LQKENI. CDR3 region: CASSPPGAAYEQYF. The CDR3 DNA reads as TGTGCCAGCTCACCACCCGGCGCAGCCTACGAGCAGTACTTC.

This clone showed up just once. The J gene is TRBJ2-7, the V gene TRBV5-1; TRBD2 matches 9 bases. The CDR3 consists of 13 residues. The germline CDR1 and CDR2 sequences are SGHRS and YFSETQ. The V segment lost 4 bases and the J segment 3 bases; nucleotides outside the gene matches: 2. DNA of the CDR3: TGCGCCAGCAGCCCTAGCGGGAACTACGAGCAGTACTTC. It translates to CASSPSGNYEQYF.

The gene calls are TRBV6-2 or TRBV6-3 and TRBJ2-2; tentative D call: TRBD2 (6 bases). This CDR3 contains 14 residues. Germline CDR1 is MNHEY and CDR2 is SVGEGT. With 6 bases removed from V and 5 bases from J, the gap between germline ends came to 13 bases. CDR3 sequence (DNA): TGTGCCAGCAGCCCCGCGGGGCAGACCGGGGAGCTGTTTTTT. Its translation is CASSPAGQTGELFF.

The rearrangement links TRBV28 to TRBJ2-7; D is ambiguous. V was cut by 6 bases and J by 4 bases, with 16 bases left in between. This CDR3 has 14 amino acids. Germline CDR1 is MDHEN and CDR2 is SYDVKM. CDR3 sequence reads: CASSPPYSFYEQYF. DNA for the CDR3: TGTGCCAGCAGCCCCCCGTACTCGTTTTACGAGCAGTACTTC.

The chain combines TRBV28 with TRBJ1-2, with unresolved D. Germline V lookup: CDR1 MDHEN, CDR2 SYDVKM. The V gene lost 1 base and the J gene lost 2 bases, with 14 bases spanning the gap. The CDR3 loop spans 16 amino acids. The CDR3: CASSLYALTTNYGYTF. CDR3 bases: TGTGCCAGCAGTTTATACGCCCTGACAACCAACTATGGCTACACCTTC.

This chain links TRBV7-2 with TRBJ2-5; tentative D call: TRBD1 (6 bases). V was shortened by 2 bases and J by 5 bases, with 12 bases between the two germline ends. The CDR3 has 14 residues. Germline V gene sequence: CDR1 SGHTA, CDR2 FQGNSA. Here the CDR3 DNA reads TGTGCCAGCAGCTTACGCAGGGGACCTGAGACCCAGTACTTC. It yields the protein CASSLRRGPETQYF. The variable domain in full, with the rest retrieved from reference TRBV7-2 and TRBJ2-5, is GAGVSQSPSNKVTEKGKDVELRCDPISGHTALYWYRQSLGQGLEFLIYFQGNSAPDKSGLPSDRFSAERTGGSVSTLTIQRTQQEDSAVYLCASSLRRGPETQYFGPGTRLLVL.

CDR3 region: CASSQDKNRGDRGAFF. The CDR3 DNA sequence: TGCGCCAGCAGCCAAGATAAGAACCGGGGAGACAGGGGAGCTTTCTTT. This rearrangement joins TRBV4-1 to TRBJ1-1; 8 nucleotides match TRBD1. V trimming: 0 bases; J trimming: 10 bases; junction bases outside the gene matches: 13. This CDR3 has 16 amino acids. CDR1 and CDR2 from the germline V gene are MGHRA and YSYEKL.

The V gene is TRBV21-1, the J gene TRBJ1-2; whether TRBD1, the table's D call, matches the DNA was not checked. TRBV21-1 is tagged as a pseudogene. CDR3 length: 15 amino acids. The CDR3 here is CASSYRQGPNYGYTF. DNA for the CDR3: TGTGCCAGCAGCTATAGACAGGGTCCTAACTATGGCTACACCTTC.

This clone has more than one count but fewer than ten. The chain carries TRBV13 and TRBJ2-1; 10 bases fit TRBD2. This CDR3 has 15 amino acids. V lost 4 bases and J lost 8; bases outside the gene matches: 8. In germline, CDR1 is PRHDT, CDR2 FYEKMQ (reference sequence). CDR3 sequence: CASSYSGRANYEQFF. In nucleotides, the CDR3 is TGTGCCAGCAGCTACAGCGGGAGGGCCAACTATGAGCAGTTCTTC.

This clone was observed once. The chain combines TRBV11-1 with TRBJ2-5, with a tentative D call TRBD2 (5 bases). This CDR3 spans 13 amino acids. Trimming took off 2 bases at V and 5 bases at J, with 9 bases between the two ends. Germline lookup yields CDR1 SGHAT and CDR2 FQDESV (reference sequence). Written as DNA, the CDR3 is TGTGCCAGCAGCTTACAAGGGAGTGAGACCCAGTACTTC. It translates to CASSLQGSETQYF.

V usage is TRBV6-2 or TRBV6-3 and J usage is TRBJ2-1; 8 bases match TRBD2. This CDR3 has 17 amino acids. CDR1 MNHEY and CDR2 SVGEGT come from the germline V gene. Unmatched junction bases numbered 10, after V lost 6 bases and J lost 0 bases. The CDR3 nucleotides are TGTGCCAGCAGCCCTACCGGACTAGCAGTCTCCTACAATGAGCAGTTCTTC. Residues: CASSPTGLAVSYNEQFF.

The rearrangement links TRBV10-3 to TRBJ2-7, with 12 bases that match TRBD2. The ends lost 4 bases at V and 6 bases at J; junction bases unmatched: 4. CDR1 and CDR2 from the germline V gene are ENHRY and SYGVKD. This CDR3 region has 14 residues. As DNA, the CDR3 is TGTGCCATCAGTGGATCGGGACTAGCGGGCGAGCAGTACTTC. This translates into CAISGSGLAGEQYF.

The chain employs TRBV7-2 and TRBJ2-1; 12 bases align to TRBD2. J lost 4 bases, V lost 4 bases, and 5 bases had no gene match. Per the germline V gene, CDR1 is SGHTA and CDR2 is FQGNSA. The CDR3 sequence is 16 residues long. The CDR3 nucleotides are TGTGCCAGCAGCTGGGCTAGCGGGGGGGCTTACAATGAGCAGTTCTTC. Its protein is CASSWASGGAYNEQFF.

The chain couples TRBV3-1 (or the pseudogene TRBV3-2) to TRBJ1-4; possibly TRBD1 for D (5 bases). The V end lost 4 bases, the J end lost 0 bases, and 9 bases lay between the germline ends. The germline V gene encodes CDR1 LGHDT and CDR2 YNNKEL (reference sequence). The length of the CDR3 is 15 residues. For the CDR3, the DNA is TGTGCCAGCAGCCCTCAACAGGCAACTAATGAAAAACTGTTTTTT. Translating it yields CASSPQQATNEKLFF.

The rearrangement links TRBV9 to TRBJ2-1; TRBD2 matches at 10 bases. With V trimmed by 0 bases and J by 8 bases, 5 bases remained unmatched. Per the germline V gene, CDR1 is SGDLS and CDR2 is YYNGEE. There are 15 residues in the CDR3. CDR3 amino acids: CASSVGTSGVDEQFF. The CDR3 coding sequence is TGTGCCAGCAGCGTAGGTACTAGCGGGGTAGATGAGCAGTTCTTC.

V and J are TRBV6-5 and TRBJ1-1, with D possibly being TRBD1 (5 bases). This CDR3 contains 13 residues. The V end was cut by 8 bases, the J end by 3 bases, with 13 bases between. The V gene's germline CDR1 is MNHEY and CDR2 SVGAGI. The CDR3 reads CASGANLDTEAFF. Here the CDR3 DNA reads TGTGCCAGCGGGGCAAATTTAGACACTGAAGCTTTCTTT.

This chain uses TRBV6-5 with TRBJ1-2; D may be TRBD1 (6 bases). CDR3 length: 13 amino acids. Trimming took off 5 bases at V and 2 bases at J, with 9 bases between the two ends. The germline gives CDR1 MNHEY, CDR2 SVGAGI. DNA for the CDR3: TGTGCCAGCAGTAAGACAGGCAACTATGGCTACACCTTC. Amino acid sequence: CASSKTGNYGYTF.

The rearrangement links TRBV3-1 (or the pseudogene TRBV3-2) to TRBJ2-7; 9 bases match TRBD1. V lost 0 bases and J lost 4; bases outside the gene matches: 1. The germline V gene encodes CDR1 LGHDT and CDR2 YNNKEL (reference sequence). The CDR3 runs 14 residues. The CDR3 sequence: CASSQEGQGYEQYF. The DNA of the CDR3 is TGTGCCAGCAGCCAAGAGGGACAGGGATACGAGCAGTACTTC.

The gene calls are TRBV2 and TRBJ2-3; 16 bases line up with TRBD2. Looked up from germline, CDR1 is SNHLY and CDR2 is FYNNEI. This CDR3 contains 18 residues. The ends lost 6 bases at V and 3 bases at J; junction bases unmatched: 9. CDR3 in amino acids: CASSAGTSGGARTDTQYF. CDR3 DNA sequence: TGTGCCAGCAGCGCCGGGACTAGCGGGGGGGCCCGGACAGATACGCAGTATTTT.

This clone was seen just once. This chain connects TRBV27 to TRBJ2-7; D is perhaps TRBD2 (5 bases). V gave up 3 bases and J gave up 2 bases, with 14 bases separating them. CDR1 and CDR2 from the germline V gene are MNHEY and SMNVEV (reference sequence). The CDR3 extends over 15 amino acids. CDR3 region: CASSFGEGLTYEQYF. CDR3 coding DNA: TGTGCCAGCAGTTTCGGGGAAGGCCTAACCTACGAGCAGTACTTC.

CDR3 DNA sequence: TGTGCCAGCATTCAAGGGGGGGTAGGTGAAGCTTTCTTT. This gives the protein CASIQGGVGEAFF. The chain couples TRBV5-6 to TRBJ1-1; perhaps TRBD1 as D (6 bases). Germline V lookup: CDR1 SGHDT, CDR2 YYEEEE. The CDR3 runs to 13 residues. V lost 6 bases, J lost 7 bases, and 16 bases lay in between. The full variable domain, rest sourced from reference TRBV5-6 and TRBJ1-1, is DAGVTQSPTHLIKTRGQQVTLRCSPKSGHDTVSWYQQALGQGPQFIFQYYEEEERQRGNFPDRFSGHQFPNYSSELNVNALLLGDSALYLCASIQGGVGEAFFGQGTRLTVV.

This chain joins TRBV6-5 and TRBJ1-4, with D maybe TRBD1 (5 bases). The CDR3 covers 14 residues. The V and J ends lost 6 bases and 5 bases respectively, with 13 bases between them. Germline V gives CDR1 MNHEY, CDR2 SVGAGI. This CDR3 reads CASRKMTANEKLFF. The CDR3 DNA reads as TGTGCCAGCAGGAAAATGACAGCGAATGAAAAACTGTTTTTT.

The DNA of the CDR3 is TGTGCCAGCAGCCCGGGACAGAACACTGAAGCTTTCTTT. Its protein product is CASSPGQNTEAFF. The gene calls are TRBV3-1 (or the pseudogene TRBV3-2) and TRBJ1-1, with D maybe TRBD1 (6 bases). This CDR3 is 13 amino acids long. The V gene's germline CDR1 is LGHDT and CDR2 YNNKEL (reference sequence). The V and J ends lost 4 bases and 1 base respectively, with 7 bases between them.

This clone occurred a few times. The V call is TRBV18, the J call TRBJ2-7; D not certain. Trimming took off 3 bases at V and 3 bases at J, with 9 bases between the two ends. In germline, CDR1 is KGHSH, CDR2 LQKENI. This CDR3 has 13 amino acids. The CDR3 protein is CASSPTANYEQYF. Written as DNA, the CDR3 is TGTGCCAGCTCACCTACGGCTAACTACGAGCAGTACTTC.